The 9 T cell receptor beta chains below all came from one sample that was sequenced in a study of T cell responses to AZD1222 COVID-19 vaccine. Libraries were prepared by immunoSEQ multiplex PCR; TCRdb keeps only in-frame clonotypes and omits some of them. Among roughly 100,000 clones listed, roughly 87% were seen once. The sample in question was peripheral blood, obtained on day 0 of AZD1222 vaccination. The source of these receptors is an adult in good health.

The V call is TRBV5-1, the J call TRBJ1-1; perhaps TRBD1 as D (5 bases). The CDR3 has 12 residues. Per germline, CDR1 SGHRS and CDR2 YFSETQ. The V end lost 4 bases, the J end lost 7 bases, and 11 bases lay between the germline ends. CDR3 in DNA: TGCGCCAGCAGCCAGAGGGACGGTGAAGCTTTCTTT. Protein product: CASSQRDGEAFF.

V usage is TRBV7-2 and J usage is TRBJ1-2; 7 nucleotides line up with TRBD1. The CDR3 spans 12 residues. V shed 5 bases and J 4 bases; nucleotides not matched to a gene: 1. Germline CDR1 and CDR2: SGHTA and FQGNSA. CDR3 protein: CASSRDSYGYTF. CDR3 in DNA: TGTGCCAGCAGCCGGGACAGCTATGGCTACACCTTC.

V gene TRBV6-2 or TRBV6-3 combines with J gene TRBJ1-3; unclear D gene. This CDR3 is built from 15 residues. Germline V CDR1 and CDR2: MNHEY, SVGEGT. V lost 2 bases and J 0 bases, leaving 8 bases between the germline ends. CDR3 DNA: TGTGCCAGCAGTTACCAAACAGACTCTGGAAACACCATATATTTT. This gives the protein CASSYQTDSGNTIYF.

The chain has TRBV28 and TRBJ1-5; a weak D match, TRBD1 (5 bases). CDR1 is MDHEN and CDR2 is SYDVKM in the germline V gene. The CDR3 totals 18 residues. Trimming took 3 bases from V and 1 from J, leaving 19 bases between them. The CDR3 reads CASSFHRQGGLSNQPQHF. CDR3 DNA sequence: TGTGCCAGCAGTTTCCATAGGCAGGGAGGGTTGAGCAATCAGCCCCAGCATTTT.

The V call is TRBV5-1, the J call TRBJ2-1; D unresolved. Germline-derived CDR1 and CDR2 are SGHRS and YFSETQ. With 4 bases removed from V and 0 bases from J, the gap between germline ends came to 11 bases. There are 15 residues in the CDR3. For the CDR3, the DNA is TGCGCCAGCAGCGTCTCCCCAGGCTCCTACAATGAGCAGTTCTTC. It yields the protein CASSVSPGSYNEQFF. Drawing the rest from reference TRBV5-1 and TRBJ2-1, the complete variable domain is KAGVTQTPRYLIKTRGQQVTLSCSPISGHRSVSWYQQTPGQGLQFLFEYFSETQRNKGNFPGRFSGRQFSNSRSEMNVSTLELGDSALYLCASSVSPGSYNEQFFGPGTRLTVL.

The chain is built from TRBV5-4 and TRBJ2-7; 7 nucleotides agree with TRBD2. The J segment lost 2 bases and the V segment lost 6 bases, leaving 14 bases of the junction unmatched. There are 16 residues in the CDR3. The germline gives CDR1 SGHNT, CDR2 YYREEE (reference sequence). The CDR3 is CASTRGPASGTYEQYF. CDR3 in DNA: TGTGCCAGCACCCGGGGCCCTGCTAGCGGAACCTACGAGCAGTACTTC.

V and J are TRBV19 and TRBJ1-1; 7 bases line up with TRBD1. The J segment lost 6 bases and the V segment lost 6 bases, leaving 7 bases of the junction unmatched. The CDR3 has 13 amino acids. Germline V CDR1 and CDR2: LNHDA, SQIVND (reference sequence). The CDR3 nucleotides are TGTGCCAGTAGGATGGCAGGGGGGTCTGAAGCTTTCTTT. Its protein product is CASRMAGGSEAFF.

The chain couples TRBV3-1 (or the pseudogene TRBV3-2) to TRBJ1-6, with 7 nucleotides matching TRBD1. The ends lost 3 bases at V and 7 bases at J; junction bases unmatched: 3. The CDR3 is 14 residues long. Germline CDR1 reads LGHDT; CDR2 reads YNNKEL (reference sequence). The CDR3 bases are TGTGCCAGCAGCCATGGGACAGAGAATTCACCCCTCCACTTT. Encoded protein: CASSHGTENSPLHF.

The chain joins TRBV27 to TRBJ1-2, with TRBD1 matching over 10 bases. The germline CDR1 and CDR2 sequences are MNHEY and SMNVEV (reference sequence). CDR3 length: 14 residues. V dropped 5 bases and J dropped 3; count of bases not matched to a gene: 3. CDR3 protein: CASSGTGAYYGYTF. CDR3 coding DNA: TGTGCCAGCAGTGGGACAGGGGCCTACTATGGCTACACCTTC.